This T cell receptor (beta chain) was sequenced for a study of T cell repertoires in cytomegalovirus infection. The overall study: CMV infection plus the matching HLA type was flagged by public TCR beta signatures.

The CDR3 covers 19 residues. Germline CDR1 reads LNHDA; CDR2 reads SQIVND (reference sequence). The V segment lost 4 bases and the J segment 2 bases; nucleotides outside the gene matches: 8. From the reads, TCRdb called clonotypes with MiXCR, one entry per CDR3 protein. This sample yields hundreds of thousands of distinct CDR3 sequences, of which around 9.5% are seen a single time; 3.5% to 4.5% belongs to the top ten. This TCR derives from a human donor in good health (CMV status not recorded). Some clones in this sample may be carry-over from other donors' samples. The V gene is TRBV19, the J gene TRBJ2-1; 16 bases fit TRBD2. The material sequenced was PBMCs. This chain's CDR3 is CASSTGTSGRAGTYNEQFF. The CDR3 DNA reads TGTGCCAGTAGTACCGGGACTAGCGGGAGGGCGGGGACCTACAATGAGCAGTTCTTC.